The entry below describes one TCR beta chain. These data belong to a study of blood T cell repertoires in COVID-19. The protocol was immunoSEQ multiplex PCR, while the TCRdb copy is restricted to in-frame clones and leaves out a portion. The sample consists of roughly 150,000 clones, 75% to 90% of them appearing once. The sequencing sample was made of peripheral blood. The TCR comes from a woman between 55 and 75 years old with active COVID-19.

The CDR3 protein is CASSPQTGTSGRAYNEQFF. DNA of the CDR3: TGTGCCAGCAGTCCACAGACCGGGACTAGCGGGAGGGCCTACAATGAGCAGTTCTTC. V usage is TRBV27 and J usage is TRBJ2-1, with 16 bases that match TRBD2. Trimming cost V 5 bases and J 2 bases; bases outside gene matches: 9. The CDR3 contains 19 residues. The germline gives CDR1 MNHEY, CDR2 SMNVEV (reference sequence).